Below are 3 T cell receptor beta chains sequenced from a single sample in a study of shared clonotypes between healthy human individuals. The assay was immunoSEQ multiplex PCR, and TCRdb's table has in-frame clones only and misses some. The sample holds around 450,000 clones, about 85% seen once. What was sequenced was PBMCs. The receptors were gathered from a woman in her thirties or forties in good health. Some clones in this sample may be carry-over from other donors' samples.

CDR3 nucleotide sequence: TGTGCCAGTAGTATGGCGGCGGTTTATAGCAATCAGCCCCAGCATTTT. Encoded protein: CASSMAAVYSNQPQHF. The chain carries TRBV19 and TRBJ1-5; D unclear. Trimming stripped 3 bases from V and 0 bases from J, with 12 bases between. There are 16 residues in the CDR3. Germline loops: CDR1 LNHDA, CDR2 SQIVND (reference sequence).

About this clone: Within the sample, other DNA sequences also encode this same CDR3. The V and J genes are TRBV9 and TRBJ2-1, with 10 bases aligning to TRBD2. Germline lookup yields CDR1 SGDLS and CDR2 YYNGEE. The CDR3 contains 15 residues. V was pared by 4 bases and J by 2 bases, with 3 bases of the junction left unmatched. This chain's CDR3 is CASSPGLAAYNEQFF. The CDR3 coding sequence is TGTGCCAGCAGCCCAGGACTAGCGGCCTACAATGAGCAGTTCTTC.

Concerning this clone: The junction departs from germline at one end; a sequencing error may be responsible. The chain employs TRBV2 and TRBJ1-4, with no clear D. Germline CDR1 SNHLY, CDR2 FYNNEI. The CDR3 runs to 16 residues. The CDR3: CASTPPSAALNGKLFF. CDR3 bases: TGTGCCAGCACGCCCCCATCCGCAGCTTTAAATGGAAAACTGTTTTTT.